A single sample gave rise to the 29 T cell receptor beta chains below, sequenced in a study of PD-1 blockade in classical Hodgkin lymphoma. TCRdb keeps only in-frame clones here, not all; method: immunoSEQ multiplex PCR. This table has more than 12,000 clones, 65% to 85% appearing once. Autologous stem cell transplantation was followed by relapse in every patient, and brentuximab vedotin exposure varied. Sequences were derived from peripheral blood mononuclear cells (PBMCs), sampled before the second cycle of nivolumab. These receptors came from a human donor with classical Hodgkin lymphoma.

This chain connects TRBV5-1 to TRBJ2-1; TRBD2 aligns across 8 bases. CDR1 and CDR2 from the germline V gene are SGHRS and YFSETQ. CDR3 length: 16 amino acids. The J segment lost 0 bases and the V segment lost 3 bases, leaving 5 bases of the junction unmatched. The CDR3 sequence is CASSSLAGSSYNEQFF. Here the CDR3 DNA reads TGCGCCAGCAGCTCCTTAGCGGGGTCCTCCTACAATGAGCAGTTCTTC.

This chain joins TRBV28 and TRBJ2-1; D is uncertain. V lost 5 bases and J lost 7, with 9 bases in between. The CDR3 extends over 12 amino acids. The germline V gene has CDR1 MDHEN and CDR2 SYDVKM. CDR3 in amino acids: CASSVSGNEQFF. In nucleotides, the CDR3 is TGTGCCAGCAGTGTATCCGGGAATGAGCAGTTCTTC.

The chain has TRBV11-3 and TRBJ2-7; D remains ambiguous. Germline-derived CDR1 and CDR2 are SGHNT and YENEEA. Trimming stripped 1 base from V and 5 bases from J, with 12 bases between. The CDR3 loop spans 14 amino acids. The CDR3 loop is CASSLAGPIDEQYF. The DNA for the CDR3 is TGTGCCAGCAGCTTAGCAGGTCCTATCGACGAGCAGTACTTC.

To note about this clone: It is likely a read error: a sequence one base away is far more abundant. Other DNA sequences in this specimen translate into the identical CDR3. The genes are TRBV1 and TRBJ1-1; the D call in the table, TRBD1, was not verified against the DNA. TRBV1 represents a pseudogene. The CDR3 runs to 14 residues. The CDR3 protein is CTSSTRTENTEAFF. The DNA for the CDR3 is TGCACCAGCAGCACTCGGACAGAGAACACTGAAGCTTTCTTT.

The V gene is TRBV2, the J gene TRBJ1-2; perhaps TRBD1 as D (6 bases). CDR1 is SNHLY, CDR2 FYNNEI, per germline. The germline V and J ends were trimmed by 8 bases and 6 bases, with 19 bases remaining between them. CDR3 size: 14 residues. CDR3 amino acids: CASLKIPRTDGYTF. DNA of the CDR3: TGTGCCAGCCTAAAGATACCACGGACAGATGGCTACACCTTC.

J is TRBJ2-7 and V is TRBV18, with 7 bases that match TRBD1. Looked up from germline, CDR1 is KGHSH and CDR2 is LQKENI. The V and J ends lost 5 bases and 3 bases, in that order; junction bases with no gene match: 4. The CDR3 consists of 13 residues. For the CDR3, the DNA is TGTGCCAGCTCAGACGGACAGGTCTACGAGCAGTACTTC. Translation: CASSDGQVYEQYF. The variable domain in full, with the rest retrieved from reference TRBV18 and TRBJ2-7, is NAGVMQNPRHLVRRRGQEARLRCSPMKGHSHVYWYRQLPEEGLKFMVYLQKENIIDESGMPKERFSAEFPKEGPSILRIQQVVRGDSAAYFCASSDGQVYEQYFGPGTRLTVT.

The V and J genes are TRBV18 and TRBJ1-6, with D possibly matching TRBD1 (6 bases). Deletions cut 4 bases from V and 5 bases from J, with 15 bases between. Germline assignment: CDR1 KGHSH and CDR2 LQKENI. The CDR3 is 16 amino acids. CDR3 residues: CASSLQNRANNSPLHF. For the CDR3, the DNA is TGTGCCAGCTCACTCCAAAACAGGGCCAATAATTCACCCCTCCACTTT.

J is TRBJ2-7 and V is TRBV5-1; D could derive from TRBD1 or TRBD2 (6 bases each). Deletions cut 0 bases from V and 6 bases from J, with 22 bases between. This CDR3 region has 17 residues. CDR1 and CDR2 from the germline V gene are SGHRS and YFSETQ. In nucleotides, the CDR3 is TGCGCCAGCAGCTTGGTGGGTCGGGGGCGATTCCCGCTCGAGCAGTACTTC. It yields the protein CASSLVGRGRFPLEQYF.

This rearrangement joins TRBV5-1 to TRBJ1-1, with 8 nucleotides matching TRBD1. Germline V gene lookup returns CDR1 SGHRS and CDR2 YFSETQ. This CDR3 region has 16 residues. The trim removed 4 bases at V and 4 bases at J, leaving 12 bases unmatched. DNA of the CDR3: TGCGCCAGCAGCCCGACGACAGGGGCAGTGGGCACTGAAGCTTTCTTT. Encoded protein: CASSPTTGAVGTEAFF.

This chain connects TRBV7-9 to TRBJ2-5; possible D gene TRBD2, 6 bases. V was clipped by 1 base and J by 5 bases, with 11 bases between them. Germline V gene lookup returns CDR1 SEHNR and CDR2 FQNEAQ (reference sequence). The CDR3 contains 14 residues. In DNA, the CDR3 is TGTGCCAGCAGCTTAGGAACGGGGAGGGAGACCCAGTACTTC. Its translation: CASSLGTGRETQYF.

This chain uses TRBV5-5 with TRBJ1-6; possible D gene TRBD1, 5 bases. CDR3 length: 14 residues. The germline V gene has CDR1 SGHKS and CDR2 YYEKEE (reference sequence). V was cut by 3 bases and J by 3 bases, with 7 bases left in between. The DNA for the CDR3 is TGTGCCAGCAGCTGGGGCAGCTATAATTCACCCCTCCACTTT. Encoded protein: CASSWGSYNSPLHF.

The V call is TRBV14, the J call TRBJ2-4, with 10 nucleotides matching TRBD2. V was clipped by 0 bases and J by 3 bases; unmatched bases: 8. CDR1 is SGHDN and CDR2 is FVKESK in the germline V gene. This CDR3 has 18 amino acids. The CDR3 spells CASSQDERGGRGKNIQYF. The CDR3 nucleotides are TGTGCCAGCAGCCAAGATGAGCGGGGGGGCCGGGGCAAAAACATTCAGTACTTC.

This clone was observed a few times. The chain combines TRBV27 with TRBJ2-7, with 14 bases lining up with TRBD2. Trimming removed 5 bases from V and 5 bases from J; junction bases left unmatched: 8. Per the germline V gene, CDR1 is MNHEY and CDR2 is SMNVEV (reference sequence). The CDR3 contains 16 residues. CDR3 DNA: TGTGCCAGCAGTCCTCGACTAGCGGGGGGGCGGAACGAGCAGTACTTC. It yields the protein CASSPRLAGGRNEQYF.

The CDR3 nucleotides read TGTGCCAGCAGCCACGTAGGCCGCACTGAAGCTTTCTTT. Amino acids: CASSHVGRTEAFF. The gene calls are TRBV7-9 and TRBJ1-1; D gene ambiguous. CDR1 is SEHNR and CDR2 is FQNEAQ in the germline V gene (reference sequence). V shed 5 bases and J shed 4 bases, with 11 bases lying between them. The CDR3 contains 13 residues. The full variable domain, in which reference TRBV7-9 and TRBJ1-1 provide the parts outside the CDR3, is DTGVSQNPRHKITKRGQNVTFRCDPISEHNRLYWYRQTLGQGPEFLTYFQNEAQLEKSRLLSDRFSAERPKGSFSTLEIQRTEQGDSAMYLCASSHVGRTEAFFGQGTRLTVV.

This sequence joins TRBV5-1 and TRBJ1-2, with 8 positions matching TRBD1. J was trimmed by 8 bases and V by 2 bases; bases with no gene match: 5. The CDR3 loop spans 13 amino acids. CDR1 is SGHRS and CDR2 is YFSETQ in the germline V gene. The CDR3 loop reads CASSFGQGDGYTF. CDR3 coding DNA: TGCGCCAGCAGCTTTGGACAGGGAGACGGCTACACCTTC. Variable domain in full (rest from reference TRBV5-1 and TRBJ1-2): KAGVTQTPRYLIKTRGQQVTLSCSPISGHRSVSWYQQTPGQGLQFLFEYFSETQRNKGNFPGRFSGRQFSNSRSEMNVSTLELGDSALYLCASSFGQGDGYTFGSGTRLTVV.

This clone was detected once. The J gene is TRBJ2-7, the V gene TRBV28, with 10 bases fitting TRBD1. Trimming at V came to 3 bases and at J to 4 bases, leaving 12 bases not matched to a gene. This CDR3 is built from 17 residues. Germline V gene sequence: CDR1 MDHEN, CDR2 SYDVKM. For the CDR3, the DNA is TGTGCCAGCAGTTTCTCCAGAACCGGGACAGGGGCGTACGAGCAGTACTTC. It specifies CASSFSRTGTGAYEQYF.

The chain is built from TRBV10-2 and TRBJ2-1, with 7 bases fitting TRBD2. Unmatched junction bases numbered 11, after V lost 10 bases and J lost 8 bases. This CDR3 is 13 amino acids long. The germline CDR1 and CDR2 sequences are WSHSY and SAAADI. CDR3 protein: CAIRSGGRDEQFF. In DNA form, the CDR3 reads TGCGCCATCCGGTCGGGGGGACGGGATGAGCAGTTCTTC.

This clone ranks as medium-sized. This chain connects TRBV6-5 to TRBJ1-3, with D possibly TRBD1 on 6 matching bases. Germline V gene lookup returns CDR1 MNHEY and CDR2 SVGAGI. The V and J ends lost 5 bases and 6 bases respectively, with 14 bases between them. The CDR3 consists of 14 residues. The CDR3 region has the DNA TGTGCCAGCAGTCCAGGGGCCTCGCCAAACACCATATATTTT. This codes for CASSPGASPNTIYF.

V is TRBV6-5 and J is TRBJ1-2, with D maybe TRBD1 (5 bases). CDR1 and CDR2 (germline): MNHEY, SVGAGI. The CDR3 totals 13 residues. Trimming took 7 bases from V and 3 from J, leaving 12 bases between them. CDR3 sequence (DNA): TGTGCCAGCAAAATACAGGCCGACTATGGCTACACCTTC. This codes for CASKIQADYGYTF.

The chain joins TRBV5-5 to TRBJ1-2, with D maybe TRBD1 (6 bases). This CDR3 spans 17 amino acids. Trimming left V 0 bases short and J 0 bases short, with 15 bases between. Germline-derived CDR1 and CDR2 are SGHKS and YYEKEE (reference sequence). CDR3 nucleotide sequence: TGTGCCAGCAGCTTGGAGGACAGTAATTTAGCTAACTATGGCTACACCTTC. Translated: CASSLEDSNLANYGYTF.

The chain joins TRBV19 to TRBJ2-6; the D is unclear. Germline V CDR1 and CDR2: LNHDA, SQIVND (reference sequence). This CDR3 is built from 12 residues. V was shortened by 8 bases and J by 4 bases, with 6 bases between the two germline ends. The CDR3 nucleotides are TGTGCCAGTTTCTCGGGGGCCAACGTCCTGACTTTC. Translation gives CASFSGANVLTF.

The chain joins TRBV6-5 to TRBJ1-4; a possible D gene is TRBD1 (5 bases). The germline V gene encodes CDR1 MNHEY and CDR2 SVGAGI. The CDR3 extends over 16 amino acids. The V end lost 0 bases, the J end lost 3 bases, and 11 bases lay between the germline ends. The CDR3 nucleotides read TGTGCCAGCAGTTACTCGATTGGGGGGGCTAATGAAAAACTGTTTTTT. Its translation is CASSYSIGGANEKLFF.

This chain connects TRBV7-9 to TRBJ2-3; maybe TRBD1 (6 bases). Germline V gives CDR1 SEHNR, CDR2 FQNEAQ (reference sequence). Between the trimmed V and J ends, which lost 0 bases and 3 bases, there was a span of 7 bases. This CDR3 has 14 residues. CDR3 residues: CASSLATGTDTQYF. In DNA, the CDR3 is TGTGCCAGCAGCTTAGCAACAGGGACAGATACGCAGTATTTT. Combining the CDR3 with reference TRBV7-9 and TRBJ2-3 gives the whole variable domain DTGVSQNPRHKITKRGQNVTFRCDPISEHNRLYWYRQTLGQGPEFLTYFQNEAQLEKSRLLSDRFSAERPKGSFSTLEIQRTEQGDSAMYLCASSLATGTDTQYFGPGTRLTVL.

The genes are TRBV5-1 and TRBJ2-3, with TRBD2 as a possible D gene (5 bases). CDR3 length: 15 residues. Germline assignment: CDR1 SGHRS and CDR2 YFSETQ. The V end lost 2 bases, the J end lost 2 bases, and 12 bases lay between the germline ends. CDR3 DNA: TGCGCCAGCAGCTTCGGACTTCGCCCCACAGATACGCAGTATTTT. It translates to CASSFGLRPTDTQYF. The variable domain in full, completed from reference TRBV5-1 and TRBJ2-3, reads KAGVTQTPRYLIKTRGQQVTLSCSPISGHRSVSWYQQTPGQGLQFLFEYFSETQRNKGNFPGRFSGRQFSNSRSEMNVSTLELGDSALYLCASSFGLRPTDTQYFGPGTRLTVL.

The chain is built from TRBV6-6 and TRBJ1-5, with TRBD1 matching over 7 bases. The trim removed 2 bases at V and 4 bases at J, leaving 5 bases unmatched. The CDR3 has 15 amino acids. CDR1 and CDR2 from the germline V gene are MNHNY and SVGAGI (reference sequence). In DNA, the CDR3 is TGTGCCAGCAGTTACGGGATGACAGGGAATCAGCCCCAGCATTTT. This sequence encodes CASSYGMTGNQPQHF.

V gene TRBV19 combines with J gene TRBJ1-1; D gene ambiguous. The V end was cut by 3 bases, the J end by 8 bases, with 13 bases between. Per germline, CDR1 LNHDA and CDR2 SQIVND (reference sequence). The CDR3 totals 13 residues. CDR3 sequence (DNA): TGTGCCAGTAGTATTGGCAGTGGGCCCGAAGCTTTCTTT. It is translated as CASSIGSGPEAFF.

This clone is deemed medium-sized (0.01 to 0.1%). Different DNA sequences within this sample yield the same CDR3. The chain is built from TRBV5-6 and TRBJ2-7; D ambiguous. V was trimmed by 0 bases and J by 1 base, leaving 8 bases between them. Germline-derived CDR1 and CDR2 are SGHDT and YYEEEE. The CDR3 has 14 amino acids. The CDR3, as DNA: TGTGCCAGCAGCTTGGGGGTCTCGTCCTACGAGCAGTACTTC. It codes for CASSLGVSSYEQYF.

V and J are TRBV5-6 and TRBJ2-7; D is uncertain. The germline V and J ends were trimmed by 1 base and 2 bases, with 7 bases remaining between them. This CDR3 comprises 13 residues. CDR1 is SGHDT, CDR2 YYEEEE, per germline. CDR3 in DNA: TGTGCCAGCAGCTTGTACGTGGCCTACGAGCAGTACTTC. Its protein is CASSLYVAYEQYF.

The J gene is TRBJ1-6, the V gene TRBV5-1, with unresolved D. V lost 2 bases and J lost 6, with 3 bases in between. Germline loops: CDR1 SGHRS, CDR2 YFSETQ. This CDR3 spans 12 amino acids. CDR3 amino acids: CASSFPNSPLHF. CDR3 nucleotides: TGCGCCAGCAGCTTCCCTAATTCACCCCTCCACTTT.